This section outlines one T cell receptor (beta chain) sequence together with its context. The protocol was immunoSEQ multiplex PCR, while the TCRdb copy is restricted to in-frame clones and leaves out a portion. The table lists roughly 120,000 clones, just under 80% of them singletons. The data stem from a study of radiotherapy plus CTLA-4 blockade in lung cancer. Source: peripheral blood, taken from a patient treated with radiotherapy plus ipilimumab. The sequence was obtained from a human donor with non-small cell lung cancer who had a partial response to radiotherapy plus ipilimumab.

This CDR3 reads CASSLGQDYEQYF. CDR3 nucleotides: TGTGCCAGCAGTTTGGGACAGGACTACGAGCAGTACTTC. This chain uses TRBV27 with TRBJ2-7, with 8 bases lining up with TRBD1. Germline loops: CDR1 MNHEY, CDR2 SMNVEV (reference sequence). The CDR3 has 13 amino acids. V was pared by 3 bases and J by 3 bases, with 1 base of the junction left unmatched.